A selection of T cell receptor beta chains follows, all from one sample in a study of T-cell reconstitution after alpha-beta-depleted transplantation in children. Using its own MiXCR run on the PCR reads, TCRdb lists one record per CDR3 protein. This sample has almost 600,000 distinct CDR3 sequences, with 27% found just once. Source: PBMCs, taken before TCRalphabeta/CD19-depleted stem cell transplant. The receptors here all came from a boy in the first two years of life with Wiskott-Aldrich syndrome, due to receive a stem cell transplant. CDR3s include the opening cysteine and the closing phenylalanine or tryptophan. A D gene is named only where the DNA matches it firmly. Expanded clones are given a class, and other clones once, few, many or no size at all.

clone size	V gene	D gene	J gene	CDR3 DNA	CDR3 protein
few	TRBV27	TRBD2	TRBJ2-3	TGTGCCAGCAGCTCATCGATTTTAGCGGGAGGGAGGCAAGATACGCAGTATTTT	CASSSSILAGGRQDTQYF
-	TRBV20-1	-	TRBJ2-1	TGCAGTGCCAACCGGGGGGAGCAGTTCTTC	CSANRGEQFF
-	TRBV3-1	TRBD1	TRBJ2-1	TGTGCCAGCAGCCGCACAGGGGGCACGATCCAGTTCTTC	CASSRTGGTIQFF
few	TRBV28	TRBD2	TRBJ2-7	TGTGCCAGCAGTTCACACCAGGGACTAGGCTTCTCCGAGCAGTACTTC	CASSSHQGLGFSEQYF
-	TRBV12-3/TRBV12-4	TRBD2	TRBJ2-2	TGTGCCATCTTGAGCGGGAGCAAGGGCGTCGGGGAGCTGTTTTTT	CAILSGSKGVGELFF
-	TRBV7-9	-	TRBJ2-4	TGTGCCAGCAGCTTTAGCTGGGGAAACATTCAGTACTTC	CASSFSWGNIQYF
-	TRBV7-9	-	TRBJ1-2	TGTGCCAGCAGCATGGGGCTCTATGGCTACACCTTC	CASSMGLYGYTF
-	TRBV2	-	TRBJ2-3	TGTGCCAGCATCGGTGGAGGAGAAGGGTCGCAGTATTTT	CASIGGGEGSQYF
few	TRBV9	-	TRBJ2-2	TGTGCCAGCAGCGTAGAGGTGGGAGATATTACCGGGGAGCTGTTTTTT	CASSVEVGDITGELFF
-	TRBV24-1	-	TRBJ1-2	TGTGCCACCAGTGATTTTTATGGCTACACCTTC	CATSDFYGYTF
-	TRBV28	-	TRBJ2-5	TGTGCCAGCGGTGAGGGGGGCGAGACCCAGTACTTC	CASGEGGETQYF
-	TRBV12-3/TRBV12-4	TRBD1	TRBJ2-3	TGTGCCAGCAGTTTAGGGCAGGGGGAAGCAGATACGCAGTATTTT	CASSLGQGEADTQYF
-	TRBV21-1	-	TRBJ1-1	TGTGCCAGCAGCAAAGGGGGATTAAAAGGGACTGAAGCTTTCTTT	CASSKGGLKGTEAFF
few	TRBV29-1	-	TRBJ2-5	TGCAGCGCCACCGAGGGCAGGTGTGAGACCCAGTACTTC	CSATEGRCETQYF
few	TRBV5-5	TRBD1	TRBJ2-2	TGTGCCAGCAGCTTCGACAGGGCCCTTACCGGGGAGCTGTTTTTT	CASSFDRALTGELFF
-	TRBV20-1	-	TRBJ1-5	TGCAGTGCTAGAGTTCCGGGGGGTAGGAATCAGCCCCAGCATTTT	CSARVPGGRNQPQHF
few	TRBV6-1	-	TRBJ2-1	TGTGCCAGCAGTGAAGCGGCGGGAAGGTGGAGTGAGCAGTTCTTC	CASSEAAGRWSEQFF
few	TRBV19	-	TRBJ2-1	TGTGCCAGTAGTATGGTGGACAGCGACAATGAGCAGTTCTTC	CASSMVDSDNEQFF
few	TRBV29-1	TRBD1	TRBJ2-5	TGCAGCGTTGTTTGGTGGACAGGGTCTTCGGAGACCCAGTACTTC	CSVVWWTGSSETQYF
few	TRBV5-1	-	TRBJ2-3	TGCGCCAGCAGCTACACTGATAATGAAGATACGCAGTATTTT	CASSYTDNEDTQYF
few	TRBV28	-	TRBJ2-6	TGTGCCAGCAGTTTGAGTACGCCTGGGGCCAACGTCCTGACTTTC	CASSLSTPGANVLTF
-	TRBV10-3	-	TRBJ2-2	TGTGCCATCAGTTCGTCAGGGGCGCCGAACACCGGGGAGCTGTTTTTT	CAISSSGAPNTGELFF
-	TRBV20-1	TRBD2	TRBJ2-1	TGCAGTGCTAGGGGGACTAGCGAAAACAATGAGCAGTTCTTC	CSARGTSENNEQFF
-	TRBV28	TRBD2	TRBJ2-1	TGTGCCAGCAGTTTAGCGGGAGTAATCTACAATGAGCAGTTCTTC	CASSLAGVIYNEQFF
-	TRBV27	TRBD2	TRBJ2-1	TGTGCCAGCAGTTCCTGGGGGGGTGAGCAGTTCTTC	CASSSWGGEQFF
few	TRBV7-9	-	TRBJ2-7	TGTGCCAGCAGCCGCCGGGGACGGGGGGAGCAGTACTTC	CASSRRGRGEQYF
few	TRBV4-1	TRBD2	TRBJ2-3	TGCGCCAGCACCCAAAACAACGGCGGGAGAAGGACAGATACGCAGTATTTT	CASTQNNGGRRTDTQYF
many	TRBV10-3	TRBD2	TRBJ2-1	TGTGCCATCAGAGCGGGAGTGGATGAGCAGTTCTTC	CAIRAGVDEQFF
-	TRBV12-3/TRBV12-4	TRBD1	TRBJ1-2	TGTGCCAGCAGTTCCTCCGCACAGGGGGACTATGGCTACACCTTC	CASSSSAQGDYGYTF
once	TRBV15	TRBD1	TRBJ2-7	TGTGCCACCAGCAGGGGACAGGGGTCCTACGAGCAGTACTTC	CATSRGQGSYEQYF
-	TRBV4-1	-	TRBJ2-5	TGCGCCAGCAGCCAAGAGCAGGGGATGGGAGAGACCCAGTACTTC	CASSQEQGMGETQYF
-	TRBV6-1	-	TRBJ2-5	TGTGCCAGCACTCAAAGGAGTAACAACCAAGAGACCCAGTACTTC	CASTQRSNNQETQYF
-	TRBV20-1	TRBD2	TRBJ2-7	TGCAGTGCTAGGGGACTAGCGGAGTACTTC	CSARGLAEYF
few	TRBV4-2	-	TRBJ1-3	TGTGCCAGCAGCCCGAGCGTCGATTTT	CASSPSVDF
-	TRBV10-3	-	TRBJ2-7	TGTGCCATCAGTGTTTCAGGCTACGAGCAGTACTTC	CAISVSGYEQYF
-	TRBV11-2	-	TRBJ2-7	TGTGCCAGCAGCTTATATTTGACGGGACGGACCTTTTCCTACGAGCAGTACTTC	CASSLYLTGRTFSYEQYF
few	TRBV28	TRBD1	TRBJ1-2	TGTGCCAGCAACGCCCGGGACAGGGTTACTAACTATGGCTACACCTTC	CASNARDRVTNYGYTF
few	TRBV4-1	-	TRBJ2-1	TGCGCCAGCAGACGTGGACTAGAGCAGTTCTTC	CASRRGLEQFF
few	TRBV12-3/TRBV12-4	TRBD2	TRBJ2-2	TGTGCCAGCATCTCGGGACTAGCGGGCACGAACACCGGGGAGCTGTTTTTT	CASISGLAGTNTGELFF
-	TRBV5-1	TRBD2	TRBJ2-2	TGCGCCAGCAGCTGGGTCCCCCTAGCGGGGGTAACCGGGGAGCTGTTTTTT	CASSWVPLAGVTGELFF
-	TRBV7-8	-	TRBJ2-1	TGTGCCAGCAGCTTAATGGAGCTAGTGTATGAGCAGTTCTTC	CASSLMELVYEQFF
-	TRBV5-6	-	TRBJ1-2	TGTGCCAGCAGATTGGGCCAGACGTATGGCTACACCTTC	CASRLGQTYGYTF
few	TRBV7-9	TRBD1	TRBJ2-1	TGTGCCAGCAGCTTAGTAGGGGGACAGGGATCGAGCTCCTACAATGAGCAGTTCTTC	CASSLVGGQGSSSYNEQFF
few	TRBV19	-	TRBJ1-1	TGTGCCAGTAGTATCACCAAGAACACTGAAGCTTTCTTT	CASSITKNTEAFF
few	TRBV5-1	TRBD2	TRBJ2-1	TGCGCCAGCAGCTTGGCTCTGACTAGCGGGGGCACCTCCTACAATGAGCAGTTCTTC	CASSLALTSGGTSYNEQFF
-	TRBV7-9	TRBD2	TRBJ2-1	TGTGCCAGCAGCTTAGGTAGCGGGAGCTTGGATGAGCAGTTCTTC	CASSLGSGSLDEQFF
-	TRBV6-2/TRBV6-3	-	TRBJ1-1	TGTGCCAGCAGTACTCTAGTAAGGAACACTGAAGCTTTCTTT	CASSTLVRNTEAFF
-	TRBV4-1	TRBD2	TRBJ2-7	TGCGCCAGCAGCCAAACGGGACTAGCGGGAGGCACTGAGCAGTACTTC	CASSQTGLAGGTEQYF
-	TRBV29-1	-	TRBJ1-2	TGCAGCGCCTTCGCAGGACTGGCTGGCTACACCTTC	CSAFAGLAGYTF
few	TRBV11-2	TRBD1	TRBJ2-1	TGTGCCAGCAGCTTAGTGGGACAGGGGGGTCTGGGTGAGCAGTTCTTC	CASSLVGQGGLGEQFF